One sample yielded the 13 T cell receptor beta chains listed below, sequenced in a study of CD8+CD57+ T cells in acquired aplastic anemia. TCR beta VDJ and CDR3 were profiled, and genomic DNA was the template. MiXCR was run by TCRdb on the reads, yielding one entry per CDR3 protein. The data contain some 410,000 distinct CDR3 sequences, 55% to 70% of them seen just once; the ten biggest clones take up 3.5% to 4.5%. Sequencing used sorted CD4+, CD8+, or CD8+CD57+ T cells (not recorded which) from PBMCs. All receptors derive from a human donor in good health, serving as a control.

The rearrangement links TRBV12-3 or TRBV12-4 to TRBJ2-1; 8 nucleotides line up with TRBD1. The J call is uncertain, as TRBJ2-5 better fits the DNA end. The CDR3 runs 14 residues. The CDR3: CASSVDRGTETQYF. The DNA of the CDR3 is TGTGCCAGCAGCGTAGACAGGGGCACGGAGACCCAGTACTTC.

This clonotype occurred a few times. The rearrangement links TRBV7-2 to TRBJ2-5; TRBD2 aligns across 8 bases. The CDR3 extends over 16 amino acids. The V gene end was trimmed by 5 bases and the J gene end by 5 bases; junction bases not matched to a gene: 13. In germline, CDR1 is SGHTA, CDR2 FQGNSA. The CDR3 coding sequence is TGTGCCAGCAGCCCCCCGGGGGGGGGGGGGGTGGAGACCCAGTACTTC. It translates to CASSPPGGGGVETQYF.

The CDR3 bases are TGTGCCAGCAGCACCCGACAGAGGAACACTGAAGCTTTCTTT. Protein product: CASSTRQRNTEAFF. The rearrangement uses TRBV7-6 and TRBJ1-1; maybe TRBD1 (5 bases). Germline loops: CDR1 SGHVS, CDR2 FNYEAQ. V gave up 5 bases and J gave up 1 base, with 11 bases separating them. This CDR3 spans 14 amino acids.

The CDR3 loop is CASTRTESSYNEQFF. DNA for the CDR3: TGCGCCAGCACCCGGACGGAAAGCTCCTACAATGAGCAGTTCTTC. The J gene is TRBJ2-1, the V gene TRBV5-1; D is unclear. Germline-derived CDR1 and CDR2 are SGHRS and YFSETQ. V lost 6 bases, J lost 0 bases, and 13 bases lay in between. There are 15 residues in the CDR3.

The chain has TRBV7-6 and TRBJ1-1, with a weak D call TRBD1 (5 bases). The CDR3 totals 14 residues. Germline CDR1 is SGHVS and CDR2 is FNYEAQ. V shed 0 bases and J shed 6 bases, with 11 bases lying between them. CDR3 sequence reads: CASSLAQGDAEAFF. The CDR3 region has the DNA TGTGCCAGCAGCTTAGCCCAAGGGGACGCTGAAGCTTTCTTT.

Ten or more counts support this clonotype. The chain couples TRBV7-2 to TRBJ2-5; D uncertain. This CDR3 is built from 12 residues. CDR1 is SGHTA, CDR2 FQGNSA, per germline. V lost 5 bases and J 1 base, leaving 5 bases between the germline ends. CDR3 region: CASSDPQETQYF. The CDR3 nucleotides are TGTGCCAGCAGCGACCCCCAAGAGACCCAGTACTTC.

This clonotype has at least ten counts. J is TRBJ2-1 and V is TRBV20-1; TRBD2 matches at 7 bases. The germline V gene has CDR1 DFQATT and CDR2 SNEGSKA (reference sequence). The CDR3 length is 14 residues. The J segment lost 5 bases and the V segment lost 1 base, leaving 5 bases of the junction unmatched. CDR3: CSARGGGKDNEQFF. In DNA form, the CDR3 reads TGCAGTGCTAGAGGCGGGGGAAAAGACAATGAGCAGTTCTTC.

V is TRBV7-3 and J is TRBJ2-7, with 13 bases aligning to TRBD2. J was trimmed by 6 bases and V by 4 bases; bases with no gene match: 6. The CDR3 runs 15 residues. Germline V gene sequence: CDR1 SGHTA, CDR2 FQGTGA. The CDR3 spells CASSSGTSGVSEQYF. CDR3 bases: TGTGCCAGCAGCTCAGGGACTAGCGGGGTCTCCGAGCAGTACTTC.

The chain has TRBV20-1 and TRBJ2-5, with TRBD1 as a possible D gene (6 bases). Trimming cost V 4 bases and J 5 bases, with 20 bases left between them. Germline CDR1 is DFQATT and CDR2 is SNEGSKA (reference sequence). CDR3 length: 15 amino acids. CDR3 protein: CSATPWTDVPETQYF. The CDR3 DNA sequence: TGCAGTGCTACGCCTTGGACAGACGTACCGGAGACCCAGTACTTC.

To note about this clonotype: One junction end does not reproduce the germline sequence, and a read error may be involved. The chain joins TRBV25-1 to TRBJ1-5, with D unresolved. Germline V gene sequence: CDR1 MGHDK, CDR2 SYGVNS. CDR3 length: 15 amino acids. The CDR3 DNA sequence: TGTGTCAGCATCTGTGCCAGGCTCTGGATTCAGCCCCAGCATTTT. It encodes CVSICARLWIQPQHF. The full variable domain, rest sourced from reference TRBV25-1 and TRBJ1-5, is EADIYQTPRYLVIGTGKKITLECSQTMGHDKMYWYQQDPGMELHLIHYSYGVNSTEKGDLSSESTVSRIRTEHFPLTLESARPSHTSQYLCVSICARLWIQPQHFGDGTRLSIL.

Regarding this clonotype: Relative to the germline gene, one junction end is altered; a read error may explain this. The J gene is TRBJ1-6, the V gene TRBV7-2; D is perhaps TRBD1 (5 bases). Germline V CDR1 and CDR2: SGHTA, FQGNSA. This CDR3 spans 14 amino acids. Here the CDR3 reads CASSQGLAGVNEQF. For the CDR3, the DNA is TGTGCCAGCAGTCAGGGACTAGCGGGGGTAAACGAGCAGTTT.

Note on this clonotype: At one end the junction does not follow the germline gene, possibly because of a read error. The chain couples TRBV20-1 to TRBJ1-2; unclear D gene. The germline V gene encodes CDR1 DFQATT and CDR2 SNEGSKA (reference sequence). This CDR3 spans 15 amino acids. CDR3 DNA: TGCAGTGCCAGAGAGCGAGGCGAGGTTAACTATGGCTACACCTTC. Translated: CSARERGEVNYGYTF.

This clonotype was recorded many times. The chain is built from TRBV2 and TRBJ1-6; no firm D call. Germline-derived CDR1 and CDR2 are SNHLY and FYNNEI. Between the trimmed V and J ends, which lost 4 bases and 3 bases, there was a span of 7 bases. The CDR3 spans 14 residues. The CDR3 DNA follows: TGTGCCAGCAGTGGCAGTGGCTATAATTCACCCCTCCACTTT. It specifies CASSGSGYNSPLHF.